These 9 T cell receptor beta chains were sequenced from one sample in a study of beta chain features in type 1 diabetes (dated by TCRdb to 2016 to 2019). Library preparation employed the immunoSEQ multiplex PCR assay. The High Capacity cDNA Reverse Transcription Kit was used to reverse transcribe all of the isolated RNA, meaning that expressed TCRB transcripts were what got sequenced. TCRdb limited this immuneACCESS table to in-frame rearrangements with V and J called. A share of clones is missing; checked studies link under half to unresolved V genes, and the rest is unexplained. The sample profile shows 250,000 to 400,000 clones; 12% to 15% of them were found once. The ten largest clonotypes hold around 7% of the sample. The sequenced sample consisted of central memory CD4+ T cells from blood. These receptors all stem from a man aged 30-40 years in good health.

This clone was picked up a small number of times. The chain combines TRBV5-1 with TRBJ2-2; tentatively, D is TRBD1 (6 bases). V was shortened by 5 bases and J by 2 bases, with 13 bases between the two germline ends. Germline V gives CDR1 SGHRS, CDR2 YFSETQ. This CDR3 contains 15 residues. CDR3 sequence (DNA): TGCGCCAGCAGACGGGACAATCAAAACACCGGGGAGCTGTTTTTT. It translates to CASRRDNQNTGELFF.

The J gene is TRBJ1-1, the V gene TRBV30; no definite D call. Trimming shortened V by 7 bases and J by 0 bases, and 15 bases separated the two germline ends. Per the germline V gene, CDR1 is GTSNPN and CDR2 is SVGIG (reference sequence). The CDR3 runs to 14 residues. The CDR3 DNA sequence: TGTGCCTCCCTCAGCCTGGATTTGAACACTGAAGCTTTCTTT. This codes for CASLSLDLNTEAFF.

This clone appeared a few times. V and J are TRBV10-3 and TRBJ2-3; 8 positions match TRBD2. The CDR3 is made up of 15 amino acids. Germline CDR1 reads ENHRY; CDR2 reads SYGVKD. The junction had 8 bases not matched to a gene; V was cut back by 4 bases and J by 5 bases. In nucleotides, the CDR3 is TGTGCCATCAGTGGAGCGGGGGTCTCGCAAGATACGCAGTATTTT. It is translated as CAISGAGVSQDTQYF.

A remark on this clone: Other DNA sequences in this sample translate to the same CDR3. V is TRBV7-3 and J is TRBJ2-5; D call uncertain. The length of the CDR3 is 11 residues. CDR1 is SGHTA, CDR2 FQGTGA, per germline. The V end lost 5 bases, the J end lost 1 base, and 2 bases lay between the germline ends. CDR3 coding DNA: TGTGCCAGCAGCCCCCAAGAGACCCAGTACTTC. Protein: CASSPQETQYF.

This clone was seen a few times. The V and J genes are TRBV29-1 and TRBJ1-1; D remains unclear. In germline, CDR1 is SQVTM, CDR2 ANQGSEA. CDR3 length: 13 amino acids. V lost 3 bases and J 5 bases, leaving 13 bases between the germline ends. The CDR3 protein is CSVDPGSRTEAFF. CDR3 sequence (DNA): TGCAGCGTTGACCCCGGGAGCAGGACTGAAGCTTTCTTT.

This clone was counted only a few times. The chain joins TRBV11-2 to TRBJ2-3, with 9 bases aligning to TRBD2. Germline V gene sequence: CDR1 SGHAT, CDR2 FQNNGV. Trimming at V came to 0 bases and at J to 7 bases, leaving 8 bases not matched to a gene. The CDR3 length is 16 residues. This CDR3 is CASSLDGGGGSNTQYF. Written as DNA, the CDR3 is TGTGCCAGCAGCTTAGATGGCGGGGGGGGCTCAAATACGCAGTATTTT.

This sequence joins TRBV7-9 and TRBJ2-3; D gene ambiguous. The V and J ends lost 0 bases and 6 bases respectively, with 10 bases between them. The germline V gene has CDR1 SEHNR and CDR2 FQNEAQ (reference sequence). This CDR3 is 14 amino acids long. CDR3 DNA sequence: TGTGCCAGCAGCTTAGCAGGGATGATGGATACGCAGTATTTT. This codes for CASSLAGMMDTQYF. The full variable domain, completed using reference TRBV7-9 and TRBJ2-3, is DTGVSQNPRHKITKRGQNVTFRCDPISEHNRLYWYRQTLGQGPEFLTYFQNEAQLEKSRLLSDRFSAERPKGSFSTLEIQRTEQGDSAMYLCASSLAGMMDTQYFGPGTRLTVL.

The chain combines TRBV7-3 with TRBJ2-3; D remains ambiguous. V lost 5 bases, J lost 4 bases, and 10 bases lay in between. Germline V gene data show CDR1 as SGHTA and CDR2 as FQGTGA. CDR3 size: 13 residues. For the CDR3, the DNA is TGTGCCAGCAGCACGACGTTTGCAGATACGCAGTATTTT. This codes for CASSTTFADTQYF.

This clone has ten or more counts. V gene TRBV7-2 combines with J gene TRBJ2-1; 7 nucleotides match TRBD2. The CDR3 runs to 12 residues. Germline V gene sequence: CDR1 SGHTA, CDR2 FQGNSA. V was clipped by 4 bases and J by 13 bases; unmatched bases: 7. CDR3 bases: TGTGCCAGCAGCTCTTACGGGGGGTTACAGTTCTTC. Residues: CASSSYGGLQFF. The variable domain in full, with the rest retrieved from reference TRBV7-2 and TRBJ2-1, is GAGVSQSPSNKVTEKGKDVELRCDPISGHTALYWYRQSLGQGLEFLIYFQGNSAPDKSGLPSDRFSAERTGGSVSTLTIQRTQQEDSAVYLCASSSYGGLQFFGPGTRLTVL.